The 30 T cell receptor beta chains below were found in one sample sequenced in a study of somatic mutations in cytotoxic T cells in rheumatoid arthritis (dated by TCRdb to about 2017). The library was prepared using the immunoSEQ multiplex PCR assay. TCRdb holds this immuneACCESS table with in-frame rearrangements only. Some clones are missing; in checked studies, unresolved V genes explain under half, and the rest has no known cause. This sample has 13,000 or so clones in its table, and around 83% of those were observed once. In total, the top ten clones hold over 12% of the sample. The sample was CD8+ T cells sorted from blood. The receptors originated from an older woman in good health.

This chain uses TRBV15 with TRBJ2-1; TRBD1 might be the D (5 bases). V gave up 0 bases and J gave up 0 bases, with 15 bases separating them. Germline V gene data show CDR1 as LNHNV and CDR2 as YYDKDF (reference sequence). The CDR3 length is 18 residues. CDR3 protein: CATSRDSPTVLSYNEQFF. CDR3 nucleotides: TGTGCCACCAGCAGAGATTCCCCGACAGTCCTCTCCTACAATGAGCAGTTCTTC. Supplemented by reference TRBV15 and TRBJ2-1, the full variable domain reads DAMVIQNPRYQVTQFGKPVTLSCSQTLNHNVMYWYQQKSSQAPKLLFHYYDKDFNNEADTPDNFQSRRPNTSFCFLDIRSPGLGDTAMYLCATSRDSPTVLSYNEQFFGPGTRLTVL.

This clone appeared once. The chain recombines TRBV7-3 with TRBJ2-3, with a possible D match to TRBD2 (5 bases). The CDR3 has 14 amino acids. CDR1 is SGHTA, CDR2 FQGTGA, per germline. The V end lost 4 bases, the J end lost 6 bases, and 14 bases lay between the germline ends. For the CDR3, the DNA is TGTGCCAGCAGCTCGAGAACTAGGACCGATACGCAGTATTTT. Translated, it gives CASSSRTRTDTQYF.

This chain links TRBV14 with TRBJ1-1; no firm D call. This CDR3 spans 14 amino acids. Germline loops: CDR1 SGHDN, CDR2 FVKESK. The V gene lost 4 bases and the J gene lost 0 bases, with 9 bases spanning the gap. The CDR3 here is CASSLSGVNTEAFF. Written as DNA, the CDR3 is TGTGCCAGCAGCCTTTCCGGGGTGAACACTGAAGCTTTCTTT.

The chain employs TRBV5-1 and TRBJ2-7, with 8 bases matching TRBD1. The CDR3 is made up of 13 amino acids. V lost 4 bases and J lost 3; bases outside the gene matches: 3. Germline CDR1 SGHRS, CDR2 YFSETQ. The CDR3 loop is CASSPGQDYEQYF. In DNA, the CDR3 is TGCGCCAGCAGCCCGGGACAGGACTACGAGCAGTACTTC.

V usage is TRBV9 and J usage is TRBJ1-2; D may be TRBD1 (6 bases). The CDR3 sequence is 15 residues long. V lost 0 bases to trimming and J lost 1 base, with 10 bases between them. Germline loops: CDR1 SGDLS, CDR2 YYNGEE. The CDR3 nucleotides are TGTGCCAGCAGCGTAGCGGGACACCTTAACTATGGCTACACCTTC. Translated, it gives CASSVAGHLNYGYTF. Filled out from reference TRBV9 and TRBJ1-2, the complete variable domain reads DSGVTQTPKHLITATGQRVTLRCSPRSGDLSVYWYQQSLDQGLQFLIQYYNGEERAKGNILERFSAQQFPDLHSELNLSSLELGDSALYFCASSVAGHLNYGYTFGSGTRLTVV.

The V gene is TRBV15, the J gene TRBJ2-7; TRBD1 agrees at 10 bases. J was trimmed by 3 bases and V by 0 bases; bases with no gene match: 8. This CDR3 has 17 residues. The germline CDR1 and CDR2 sequences are LNHNV and YYDKDF (reference sequence). CDR3 coding DNA: TGTGCCACCAGCAGAGATTTGTTGGGGGACAGGGGCTACGAGCAGTACTTC. Residues: CATSRDLLGDRGYEQYF.

This clone was detected once. The chain carries TRBV9 and TRBJ2-7; perhaps TRBD2 as D (6 bases). The ends were cut back, 3 bases at V and 4 bases at J, with 11 bases in the middle. Germline values: CDR1 SGDLS, CDR2 YYNGEE. The CDR3 runs to 13 residues. The CDR3 bases are TGTGCCAGCAGCGGGGGGGACGTGTACGAGCAGTACTTC. Protein product: CASSGGDVYEQYF.

The chain joins TRBV6-1 to TRBJ1-2; D gene unclear. The germline CDR1 and CDR2 sequences are MNHNS and SASEGT. V dropped 2 bases and J dropped 4 bases, with 5 bases sitting between them. CDR3 length equals 12 residues. This CDR3 reads CASSEPVYGYTF. DNA for the CDR3: TGTGCCAGCAGTGAACCGGTCTATGGCTACACCTTC.

The V and J genes are TRBV7-6 and TRBJ2-1; D gene unclear. This CDR3 is built from 13 residues. The V and J ends lost 6 bases and 7 bases respectively, with 13 bases between them. Looked up from germline, CDR1 is SGHVS and CDR2 is FNYEAQ. Here the CDR3 DNA reads TGTGCCAGCAGTCCAGCGACGGTAAATGAGCAGTTCTTC. Its translation is CASSPATVNEQFF.

This chain links TRBV14 with TRBJ2-1; the D gene is possibly TRBD2 (5 bases). The CDR3 has 19 residues. V gave up 1 base and J gave up 3 bases, with 22 bases separating them. Per the germline V gene, CDR1 is SGHDN and CDR2 is FVKESK. This CDR3 reads CASSQGSGGSYLHYNEQFF. CDR3 DNA sequence: TGTGCCAGCAGCCAAGGATCCGGCGGGTCCTACCTCCACTACAATGAGCAGTTCTTC.

This rearrangement joins TRBV29-1 to TRBJ2-7; the D gene is possibly TRBD1 (5 bases). V lost 6 bases to trimming and J lost 2 bases, with 11 bases between them. The CDR3 is made up of 12 amino acids. Germline CDR1 and CDR2: SQVTM and ANQGSEA. The CDR3 bases are TGCAGCGTCAGGACACTAACCTACGAGCAGTACTTC. It specifies CSVRTLTYEQYF.

The chain carries TRBV7-8 and TRBJ2-2, with TRBD2 matching 14 bases. Germline V gene lookup returns CDR1 SGHVS and CDR2 FQNEAQ. The V gene end was trimmed by 5 bases and the J gene end by 5 bases; junction bases not matched to a gene: 7. The CDR3 sequence is 17 residues long. DNA of the CDR3: TGTGCCAGCAGCCCGACTAGCGGGGGGGCCCGTACCGGGGAGCTGTTTTTT. It encodes CASSPTSGGARTGELFF.

The V call is TRBV30, the J call TRBJ2-5, with 11 bases matching TRBD1. This CDR3 is 12 amino acids long. CDR1 and CDR2 (germline): GTSNPN, SVGIG (reference sequence). V trimming: 7 bases; J trimming: 4 bases; junction bases outside the gene matches: 2. CDR3 region: CAFGTGGETQYF. In DNA form, the CDR3 reads TGTGCCTTCGGGACAGGGGGAGAGACCCAGTACTTC.

This clone has a single count. The V gene is TRBV4-2, the J gene TRBJ2-1; D is possibly TRBD1 (6 bases). The CDR3 loop spans 17 amino acids. With 1 base removed from V and 3 bases from J, the gap between germline ends came to 16 bases. CDR1 and CDR2 (germline): LGHNA, YNFKEQ. This CDR3 is CASSQGGRDTYYNEQFF. Here the CDR3 DNA reads TGTGCCAGCAGCCAAGGGGGCCGGGACACATACTACAATGAGCAGTTCTTC.

V usage is TRBV6-1 and J usage is TRBJ1-4; D possibly corresponds to TRBD1 (6 bases). V was shortened by 0 bases and J by 5 bases, with 10 bases between the two germline ends. The CDR3 spans 15 residues. Germline V gives CDR1 MNHNS, CDR2 SASEGT. The CDR3 coding sequence is TGTGCCAGCAGTGAAGCTCAGGGGAGCAATGAAAAACTGTTTTTT. Translated, it gives CASSEAQGSNEKLFF.

The chain combines TRBV6-1 with TRBJ2-1; 13 bases agree with TRBD2. The CDR3 sequence is 16 residues long. J gave up 5 bases and V 3 bases, and 4 bases lay outside the gene matches. The germline CDR1 and CDR2 sequences are MNHNS and SASEGT. CDR3 bases: TGTGCCAGCAGTGAGACTAGCGGGGGGCACCACAATGAGCAGTTCTTC. Residues: CASSETSGGHHNEQFF.

The V call is TRBV7-2, the J call TRBJ1-3, with D possibly TRBD1 on 5 matching bases. Germline V gene data show CDR1 as SGHTA and CDR2 as FQGNSA. CDR3 length equals 16 residues. The V end lost 1 base, the J end lost 0 bases, and 10 bases lay between the germline ends. The CDR3 spells CASSLVDSPSGNTIYF. The CDR3 DNA follows: TGTGCCAGCAGCTTAGTTGACAGTCCCTCTGGAAACACCATATATTTT.

The rearrangement links TRBV2 to TRBJ2-5, with 8 bases fitting TRBD2. The V gene's germline CDR1 is SNHLY and CDR2 FYNNEI. J gave up 2 bases and V 6 bases, and 11 bases lay outside the gene matches. This CDR3 has 16 residues. In nucleotides, the CDR3 is TGTGCCAGCAGCGTCGGAAGCGGGGGAGGGCAAGAGACCCAGTACTTC. Amino acid sequence: CASSVGSGGGQETQYF.

This rearrangement joins TRBV11-2 to TRBJ2-1, with 8 bases aligning to TRBD2. J lost 6 bases, V lost 6 bases, and 13 bases had no gene match. In germline, CDR1 is SGHAT, CDR2 FQNNGV. CDR3 length: 16 residues. CDR3 loop: CASRHPGTRIFNEQFF. The CDR3 DNA is TGTGCCAGCAGGCACCCCGGGACTAGAATTTTCAATGAGCAGTTCTTC.

About this clone itself: The sample carries other DNA sequences with the same CDR3. V and J are TRBV9 and TRBJ2-5, with 12 bases identical to TRBD1. This CDR3 spans 15 amino acids. With V trimmed by 3 bases and J by 5 bases, 5 bases remained unmatched. Germline V CDR1 and CDR2: SGDLS, YYNGEE. The CDR3 loop is CASSGGQGAGETQYF. In nucleotides, the CDR3 is TGTGCCAGCAGCGGGGGACAGGGGGCGGGGGAGACCCAGTACTTC.

This chain joins TRBV5-1 and TRBJ2-7; TRBD2 might be the D (6 bases). The V and J ends lost 4 bases and 5 bases respectively, with 16 bases between them. The CDR3 loop spans 14 amino acids. CDR1 is SGHRS, CDR2 YFSETQ, per germline. The CDR3 sequence: CASSRGGERNEQYF. As DNA, the CDR3 is TGCGCCAGCAGCCGAGGAGGGGAGAGGAACGAGCAGTACTTC.

This rearrangement joins TRBV7-3 to TRBJ2-1, with D possibly being TRBD1 (6 bases). With 2 bases removed from V and 0 bases from J, the gap between germline ends came to 11 bases. Germline V gene data show CDR1 as SGHTA and CDR2 as FQGTGA. The CDR3 is made up of 16 amino acids. As DNA, the CDR3 is TGTGCCAGCAGCTTAGAAGTAGGGGGCTCCTACAATGAGCAGTTCTTC. It codes for CASSLEVGGSYNEQFF.

The genes are TRBV29-1 and TRBJ1-1, with 9 positions matching TRBD1. The CDR3 loop spans 13 amino acids. Germline lookup yields CDR1 SQVTM and CDR2 ANQGSEA. V lost 7 bases to trimming and J lost 4 bases; unmatched junction nucleotides: 7. CDR3 amino acids: CSAMDRGFTEAFF. The CDR3 coding sequence is TGCAGCGCTATGGACAGGGGCTTCACTGAAGCTTTCTTT.

DNA of the CDR3: TGTGCCAGCAGCTTATTAGGGGTGGGGCTCGGGGAAAAACTGTTTTTT. Translation: CASSLLGVGLGEKLFF. V usage is TRBV7-8 and J usage is TRBJ1-4; a weak D match, TRBD1 (5 bases). The CDR3 is 16 amino acids. With 2 bases removed from V and 8 bases from J, the gap between germline ends came to 18 bases. Germline values: CDR1 SGHVS, CDR2 FQNEAQ.

The V and J genes are TRBV28 and TRBJ2-7; 11 bases agree with TRBD2. The CDR3 is 15 amino acids. V lost 6 bases to trimming and J lost 3 bases; unmatched junction nucleotides: 7. Germline CDR1 reads MDHEN; CDR2 reads SYDVKM. CDR3 region: CASSQTSGALYEQYF. CDR3 coding DNA: TGTGCCAGCAGCCAGACTAGCGGGGCCCTCTACGAGCAGTACTTC.

The CDR3 spells CASSIFWTGTNTEAFF. In DNA, the CDR3 is TGTGCCAGTAGTATATTCTGGACAGGGACGAACACTGAAGCTTTCTTT. The chain couples TRBV19 to TRBJ1-1, with 8 bases identical to TRBD1. The CDR3 consists of 16 residues. Losses at the gene ends were 2 bases for V and 1 base for J; bases not matched to a gene: 6. The V gene's germline CDR1 is LNHDA and CDR2 SQIVND (reference sequence).

V is TRBV27 and J is TRBJ2-7; 7 bases match TRBD2. The V segment lost 8 bases and the J segment 3 bases; nucleotides outside the gene matches: 13. This CDR3 comprises 15 residues. In germline, CDR1 is MNHEY, CDR2 SMNVEV (reference sequence). As DNA, the CDR3 is TGTGCCAGCGGCTTTTGGGGGGGGTTAGGCTACGAGCAGTACTTC. Protein: CASGFWGGLGYEQYF.

The V and J genes are TRBV7-8 and TRBJ2-2; D is undetermined. This CDR3 contains 15 residues. Germline CDR1 reads SGHVS; CDR2 reads FQNEAQ. Trimming left V 2 bases short and J 5 bases short, with 12 bases between. CDR3: CASSLSPAGTGELFF. Written as DNA, the CDR3 is TGTGCCAGCAGCTTAAGTCCCGCAGGAACCGGGGAGCTGTTTTTT.

This clone was recorded only once. This chain links TRBV12-5 with TRBJ2-3, with TRBD2 identical over 8 bases. Trimming took 5 bases from V and 6 from J; bases not matched to a gene: 10. CDR1 and CDR2 from the germline V gene are LGHNT and FRNRAP. The CDR3 runs 15 residues. This CDR3 is CASGGGTSAGDTQYF. CDR3 DNA: TGTGCTAGTGGTGGGGGGACTAGTGCAGGGGATACGCAGTATTTT. The entire variable domain, with the rest obtained from reference TRBV12-5 and TRBJ2-3, is as follows: DARVTQTPRHKVTEMGQEVTMRCQPILGHNTVFWYRQTMMQGLELLAYFRNRAPLDDSGMPKDRFSAEMPDATLATLKIQPSEPRDSAVYFCASGGGTSAGDTQYFGPGTRLTVL.

V and J are TRBV30 and TRBJ1-1; D is uncertain. The CDR3 is 13 residues long. V lost 3 bases, J lost 4 bases, and 12 bases lay in between. The germline CDR1 and CDR2 sequences are GTSNPN and SVGIG (reference sequence). In DNA form, the CDR3 reads TGTGCCTGGAGGGCTCTGGCGGGCACTGAAGCTTTCTTT. It specifies CAWRALAGTEAFF.